This T cell receptor (beta chain) was obtained from a study of beta chain features in type 1 diabetes. Study-wide context: In age, gender and cell yields, patients were similar to healthy donors. Study results and caveats: Fewer junction insertions and more nucleotide deletions appeared in type 1 diabetes patients. Cells that show high TCR expression could be over-represented by cDNA sequencing.

The investigators reverse transcribed all of the isolated RNA, so they sequenced expressed TCRB transcripts. Sequencing used immunoSEQ multiplex PCR; TCRdb keeps in-frame clones, though not all of them. This table has about 210,000 clones, approximately 10% appearing once. This clone was found a few times. Its antigen is not known. Germline V gene data show CDR1 as SGHTA and CDR2 as FQGTGA. V was pared by 6 bases and J by 7 bases, with 15 bases between. The CDR3 runs 13 residues. The sequence was collected from a man aged 18 to 35 in good health. The chain employs TRBV7-3 and TRBJ2-5; D perhaps matches TRBD1 (5 bases). The sequencing sample was made of central memory CD4+ T cells from blood. The CDR3 DNA is TGTGCCAGCAGTTCAGGACCCACAGGGACCCAGTACTTC. Translating it yields CASSSGPTGTQYF.